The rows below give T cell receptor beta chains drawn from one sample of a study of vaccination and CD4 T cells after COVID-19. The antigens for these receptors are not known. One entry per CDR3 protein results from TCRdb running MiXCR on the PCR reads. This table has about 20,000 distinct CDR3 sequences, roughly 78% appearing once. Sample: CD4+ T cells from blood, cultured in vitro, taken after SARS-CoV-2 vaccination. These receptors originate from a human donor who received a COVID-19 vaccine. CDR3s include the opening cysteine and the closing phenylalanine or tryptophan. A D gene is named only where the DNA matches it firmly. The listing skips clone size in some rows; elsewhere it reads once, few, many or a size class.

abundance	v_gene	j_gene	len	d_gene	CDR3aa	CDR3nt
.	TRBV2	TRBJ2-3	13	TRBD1	CASSLGQGREQYF	TGTGCCAGCAGTCTCGGACAGGGCCGAGAGCAGTATTTT
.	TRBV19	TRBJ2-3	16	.	CASSGGVEGSTDTQYF	TGTGCCAGTAGTGGGGGAGTAGAGGGGAGCACAGATACGCAGTATTTT
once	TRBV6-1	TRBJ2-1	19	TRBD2	CAISESIAGAVSSYNEQFF	TGTGCCATCAGTGAGTCAATAGCGGGGGCCGTAAGCTCCTACAATGAGCAGTTCTTC
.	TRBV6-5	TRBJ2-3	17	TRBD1	CASSLGTGKLSTDTQYF	TGTGCCAGCAGTTTAGGGACAGGGAAGTTAAGCACAGATACGCAGTATTTT
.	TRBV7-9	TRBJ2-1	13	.	CASSLFEGAEELF	TGTGCCAGCAGCTTATTCGAGGGCGCTGAGGAACTCTTC
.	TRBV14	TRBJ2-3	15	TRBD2	CASSQGDYTTDTQYF	TGTGCCAGCAGCCAAGGGGACTACACCACAGATACGCAGTATTTT
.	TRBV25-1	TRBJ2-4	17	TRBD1	CASSDYGQGAAKNIQYF	TGTGCCAGCAGTGATTATGGACAGGGGGCAGCCAAAAACATTCAGTACTTC
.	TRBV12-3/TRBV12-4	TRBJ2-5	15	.	CASSFSAGALETQYF	TGTGCCAGCAGTTTTTCGGCAGGGGCATTGGAGACCCAGTACTTC
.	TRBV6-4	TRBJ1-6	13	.	CASATDHNSPLHF	TGTGCCAGCGCGACGGACCATAATTCACCCCTCCACTTT
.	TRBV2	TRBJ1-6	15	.	CASGQLSSYNSPLHF	TGTGCCTCAGGACAGTTAAGCTCCTATAATTCACCCCTCCACTTT
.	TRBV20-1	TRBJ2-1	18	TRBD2	CSARTGTSGVLSEGEQFF	TGCAGTGCTAGGACCGGGACTAGCGGGGTCTTATCTGAGGGCGAGCAGTTCTTC
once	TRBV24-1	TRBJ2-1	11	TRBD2	CATRLAGEQFF	TGTGCCACCAGGCTAGCGGGTGAGCAGTTCTTC
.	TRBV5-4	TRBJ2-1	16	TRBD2	CASSSGGTSGRNEQFF	TGTGCCAGCAGCTCCGGGGGGACTAGCGGACGCAATGAGCAGTTCTTC
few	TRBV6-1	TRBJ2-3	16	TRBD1	CASSEGTGEGTDTQYF	TGTGCCAGCAGTGAGGGGACAGGGGAAGGAACAGATACGCAGTATTTT
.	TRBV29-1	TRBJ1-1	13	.	CSVRRDPSTEAFF	TGCAGCGTCCGCAGGGATCCTAGCACTGAAGCTTTCTTT
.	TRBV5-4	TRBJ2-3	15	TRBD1	CASSWGQGASDTQYF	TGTGCCAGCAGCTGGGGACAGGGGGCATCAGATACGCAGTATTTT
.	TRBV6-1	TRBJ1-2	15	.	CASSVKNRPNYGYTF	TGTGCCAGCAGTGTGAAAAACAGGCCGAACTATGGCTACACCTTC
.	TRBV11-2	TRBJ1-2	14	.	CASSFGTPGAGYTF	TGTGCCAGCAGCTTTGGGACCCCTGGCGCAGGCTACACCTTC
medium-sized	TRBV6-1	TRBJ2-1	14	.	CASSQARTHNEQFF	TGTGCCAGCAGTCAAGCCCGGACGCACAATGAGCAGTTCTTC
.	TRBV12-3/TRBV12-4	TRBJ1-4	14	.	CASSPPWGREKLFF	TGTGCCAGCAGTCCCCCTTGGGGCAGAGAAAAACTGTTTTTT
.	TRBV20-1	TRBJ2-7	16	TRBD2	CSARGTSAFKSYEQYF	TGCAGTGCTAGAGGTACTAGCGCGTTTAAATCCTACGAGCAGTACTTC
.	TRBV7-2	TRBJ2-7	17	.	CASSLVWGGSESYEQYF	TGTGCCAGCAGCTTAGTTTGGGGTGGGAGCGAGTCCTACGAGCAGTACTTC
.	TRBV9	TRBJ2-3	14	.	CASSAMTSGDTQYF	TGTGCCAGCAGCGCCATGACTAGTGGGGATACGCAGTATTTT
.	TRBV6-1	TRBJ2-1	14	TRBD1	CASRLTGGANEQFF	TGTGCCAGCAGGCTGACAGGGGGGGCCAATGAGCAGTTCTTC
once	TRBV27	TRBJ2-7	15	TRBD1	CASSRTGGANYEQYF	TGTGCCAGCAGCCGAACAGGGGGCGCTAATTACGAGCAGTACTTC
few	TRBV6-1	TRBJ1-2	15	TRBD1	CASRTGQAANYGYTF	TGTGCCAGCAGGACGGGACAGGCTGCTAACTATGGCTACACCTTC
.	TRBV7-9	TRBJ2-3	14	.	CASSSDGYTDTQYF	TGTGCCAGCAGCTCGGACGGATACACAGATACGCAGTATTTT
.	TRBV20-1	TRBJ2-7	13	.	CSARKVTSYEQYF	TGCAGTGCTAGAAAGGTAACGTCCTACGAGCAGTACTTC
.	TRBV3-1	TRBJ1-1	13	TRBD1	CASSRGQGGKAFF	TGTGCCAGCAGCCGCGGACAGGGGGGGAAAGCTTTCTTT
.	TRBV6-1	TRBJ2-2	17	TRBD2	CASKGTSGGASTGELFF	TGTGCCAGCAAGGGGACTAGCGGGGGGGCCAGCACCGGGGAGCTGTTTTTT
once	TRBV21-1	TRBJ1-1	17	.	CASSKALVRGPNTEAFF	TGTGCCAGCAGCAAAGCGCTCGTCAGGGGGCCGAACACTGAAGCTTTCTTT
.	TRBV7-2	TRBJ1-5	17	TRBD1	CASSLQPSRQGGQPQHF	TGTGCCAGCAGCTTGCAGCCCTCGAGACAGGGCGGTCAGCCCCAGCATTTT
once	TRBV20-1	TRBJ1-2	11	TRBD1	CSTGGVGGYTF	TGCAGCACAGGGGGCGTTGGTGGCTACACCTTC
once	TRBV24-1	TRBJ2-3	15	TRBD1	CATSDTDRLTDTQYF	TGTGCCACCAGTGATACGGACAGGCTCACAGATACGCAGTATTTT
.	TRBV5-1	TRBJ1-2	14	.	CASSLDAGDYGYTF	TGCGCCAGCAGCTTGGACGCAGGGGACTATGGCTACACCTTC
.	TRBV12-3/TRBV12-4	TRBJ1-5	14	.	CASSLFGGNQPQHF	TGTGCCAGCAGTTTATTTGGAGGCAATCAGCCCCAGCATTTT
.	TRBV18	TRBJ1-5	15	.	CASSPVGRANQPQHF	TGTGCCAGCTCACCGGTGGGGAGGGCCAATCAGCCCCAGCATTTT
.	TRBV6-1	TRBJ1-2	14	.	CASGQGAVIYGYTF	TGTGCCAGCGGACAAGGGGCAGTCATCTATGGCTACACCTTC
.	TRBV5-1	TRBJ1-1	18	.	CASSLGSPGGVSNTEAFF	TGCGCCAGCAGCTTGGGAAGCCCTGGGGGGGTGTCGAACACTGAAGCTTTCTTT
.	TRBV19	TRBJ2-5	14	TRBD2	CASSRTSGEETQYF	TGTGCCAGTAGTAGGACTAGCGGGGAAGAGACCCAGTACTTC
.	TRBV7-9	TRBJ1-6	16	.	CASSPDGGSYNSPLHF	TGTGCCAGCAGCCCGGACGGGGGCTCCTATAATTCACCCCTCCACTTT
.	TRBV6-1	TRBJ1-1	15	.	CASSPRRGMNTEAFF	TGTGCCAGCAGTCCCAGAAGGGGCATGAACACTGAAGCTTTCTTT
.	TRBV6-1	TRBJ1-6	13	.	CASGRVYNSPLHF	TGTGCCAGTGGACGGGTCTATAATTCACCCCTCCACTTT
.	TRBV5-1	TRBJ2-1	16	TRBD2	CASSPMRTSGYNEQFF	TGCGCCAGCAGCCCTATGCGGACTAGCGGGTACAATGAGCAGTTCTTC
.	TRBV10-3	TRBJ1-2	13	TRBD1	CASDRGQNYGYTF	TGTGCCAGCGACAGGGGACAAAACTATGGCTACACCTTC
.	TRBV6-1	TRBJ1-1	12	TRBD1	CASSPGTGEAFF	TGTGCCAGCAGTCCAGGGACAGGTGAAGCTTTCTTT
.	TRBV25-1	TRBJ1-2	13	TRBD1	CASSEGQAYGYTF	TGTGCCAGCAGCGAGGGACAGGCCTATGGCTACACCTTC
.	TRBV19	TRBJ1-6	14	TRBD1	CAKYGRTGYSPLHF	TGTGCTAAGTACGGGAGGACAGGGTACTCACCCCTCCACTTT
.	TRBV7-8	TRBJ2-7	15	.	CASSVGARGTYEQYF	TGTGCCAGCAGCGTAGGGGCCCGGGGTACCTACGAGCAGTACTTC
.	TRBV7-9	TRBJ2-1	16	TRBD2	CASSSSSGGARDEQFF	TGTGCCAGCAGCTCCTCTAGCGGGGGGGCCAGGGATGAGCAGTTCTTC
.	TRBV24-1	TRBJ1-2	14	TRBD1	CATSDAGQGGGYTF	TGTGCCACCAGTGATGCCGGACAGGGGGGGGGCTACACCTTC
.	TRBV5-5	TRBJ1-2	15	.	CASSLMEGLFYGYTF	TGTGCCAGCAGCTTGATGGAGGGGCTTTTCTATGGCTACACCTTC
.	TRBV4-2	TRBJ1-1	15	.	CASSQDTRTMSKAFF	TGTGCCAGCAGCCAAGATACACGGACAATGTCTAAAGCTTTCTTT